Listed here are 29 T cell receptor beta chains from one sample, sequenced in a study of regulatory T cells in long-lasting Graves disease listed by TCRdb under 2021. The library was obtained by multiplex PCR. The sequencing machine was an Illumina HiSeq 4000. TCR beta libraries were built with iRepertoire HTBI primers and Arm-PCR amplification of CDR3 regions. TCRdb passed the public sequencing reads through fastp at Q25 and MiXCR, retaining productive beta sequences. Rows are unified per CDR3 protein, each entry keeping the most common DNA and genes. The table for this sample lists about 540,000 distinct CDR3 sequences; approximately 15% of them were counted only once. Clones ranked in the top ten supply under 10% of the sample. This specimen's time point label, per the study, means: newly diagnosed GD, antithyroid drugs for less than 3 months. RNA was extracted from PBMCs in TRIzol for both TCR sequencing and RNA sequencing.

These data were likewise used in another study, on T cells in Graves' hyperthyroidism and ophthalmopathy.

The sequencing here drew on peripheral blood mononuclear cells (PBMCs), taken at new diagnosis, from a patient treated with antithyroid drugs. All receptors derive from a man aged 25 to 40 with Graves disease. Donor details come from another sample of the same person, matched by shared clones.

This clonotype has ten or more counts. The chain is built from TRBV7-9 and TRBJ2-7; D call uncertain. Trimming cost V 5 bases and J 6 bases, with 14 bases left between them. Germline V gene sequence: CDR1 SEHNR, CDR2 FQNEAQ (reference sequence). The CDR3 has 13 amino acids. DNA for the CDR3: TGTGCCAGCAGCACTTCAGCAGCCTCCGAGCAGTACTTC. Translating it yields CASSTSAASEQYF.

In its sample, this clonotype was seen a few times. The V and J genes are TRBV20-1 and TRBJ2-5; no clear D gene. Per the germline V gene, CDR1 is DFQATT and CDR2 is SNEGSKA (reference sequence). This CDR3 is built from 15 residues. Trimming took 0 bases from V and 1 from J, leaving 12 bases between them. In DNA form, the CDR3 reads TGCAGTGCTAGAGATGGGGTAGAGCTCCAAGAGACCCAGTACTTC. Protein: CSARDGVELQETQYF.

This clonotype has at least ten counts. The chain joins TRBV14 to TRBJ2-7; D remains unclear. Trimming pared 4 bases from V and 3 bases from J, leaving 7 bases between. Germline CDR1 is SGHDN and CDR2 is FVKESK. The CDR3 is 12 residues long. The CDR3 coding sequence is TGTGCCAGCAGCCCTTACAACTACGAGCAGTACTTC. Its translation is CASSPYNYEQYF.

This clonotype was seen ten or more times. The V and J genes are TRBV6-2 or TRBV6-3 and TRBJ2-3, with TRBD2 identical over 8 bases. The CDR3 totals 14 residues. Unmatched junction bases numbered 7, after V lost 5 bases and J lost 6 bases. CDR1 and CDR2 from the germline V gene are MNHEY and SVGEGT. CDR3 in amino acids: CASSELAEWDTQYF. DNA of the CDR3: TGTGCCAGCAGTGAACTAGCGGAGTGGGATACGCAGTATTTT.

The chain carries TRBV7-9 and TRBJ2-1, with TRBD2 as a possible D gene (5 bases). V was cut by 2 bases and J by 6 bases, with 14 bases left in between. Per germline, CDR1 SEHNR and CDR2 FQNEAQ (reference sequence). This CDR3 spans 15 amino acids. The CDR3 region is CASSLISGRINEQFF. DNA of the CDR3: TGTGCCAGCAGCTTAATTAGTGGGAGAATCAATGAGCAGTTCTTC.

This clonotype was observed many times. The V gene is TRBV25-1, the J gene TRBJ2-1, with D tentatively TRBD2 (5 bases). Trimming stripped 2 bases from V and 7 bases from J, with 15 bases between. Germline-derived CDR1 and CDR2 are MGHDK and SYGVNS. This CDR3 region has 15 residues. The CDR3 sequence: CASSEDQGSRNEQFF. In nucleotides, the CDR3 is TGTGCCAGCAGTGAAGATCAAGGGAGCAGGAATGAGCAGTTCTTC.

Concerning this clonotype itself: A much larger clonotype is one base distant, so this may be a read error. Since no conserved phenylalanine or tryptophan closes the CDR3, a read error is the likely cause. This chain uses TRBV12-3 or TRBV12-4 with TRBJ1-2; weak D call: TRBD1 (6 bases). The CDR3 loop spans 17 amino acids. The V end was cut by 5 bases, the J end by 0 bases, with 19 bases between. The CDR3 sequence is CASSPRMGTLANYGYTL. CDR3 sequence (DNA): TGTGCCAGCAGTCCTCGAATGGGGACACTAGCTAACTATGGCTACACCCTC.

In this sample, this clonotype turned up many times. The chain carries TRBV28 and TRBJ1-4; TRBD1 aligns across 7 bases. V gave up 8 bases and J gave up 5 bases; unmatched junction bases: 11. This CDR3 region has 15 residues. Germline CDR1 is MDHEN and CDR2 is SYDVKM. Here the CDR3 DNA reads TGTGCCAGCCGCCTCCAGGGGGGGATCAATGAAAAACTGTTTTTT. It codes for CASRLQGGINEKLFF.

The rearrangement uses TRBV3-1 and TRBJ2-3, with D possibly matching TRBD2 (6 bases). Deletions cut 4 bases from V and 2 bases from J, with 16 bases between. This CDR3 is 16 amino acids long. Germline loops: CDR1 LGHDT, CDR2 YNNKEL (reference sequence). The chain's CDR3 is CASSPHLGEVTDTQYF. As DNA, the CDR3 is TGTGCCAGCAGCCCCCATCTAGGGGAGGTCACAGATACGCAGTATTTT.

This clonotype was seen many times. This chain uses TRBV27 with TRBJ2-2; 13 nucleotides agree with TRBD2. From germline, CDR1 is MNHEY and CDR2 SMNVEV (reference sequence). Trimming took 10 bases from V and 6 from J; bases not matched to a gene: 11. There are 16 residues in the CDR3. The CDR3 DNA follows: TGTGCCACGAAGGCTCAGGGACTAGCGGGACCCGGGGAGCTGTTTTTT. Its protein is CATKAQGLAGPGELFF.

This rearrangement joins TRBV11-2 to TRBJ1-3; possible D gene TRBD1, 5 bases. Germline V gives CDR1 SGHAT, CDR2 FQNNGV. CDR3 size: 17 residues. The ends were cut back, 2 bases at V and 0 bases at J, with 14 bases in the middle. The CDR3 nucleotides read TGTGCCAGCAGCTTATATCCAAGGGGCCGCTCTGGAAACACCATATATTTT. Residues: CASSLYPRGRSGNTIYF.

This clonotype came up many times. The V gene is TRBV7-9, the J gene TRBJ2-7, with D hard to call. In germline, CDR1 is SEHNR, CDR2 FQNEAQ (reference sequence). The CDR3 runs 17 residues. Trimming cost V 3 bases and J 2 bases, with 20 bases left between them. The CDR3 protein is CASSFGINSWQTYEQYF. In DNA form, the CDR3 reads TGTGCCAGCAGCTTCGGCATTAATTCTTGGCAGACCTACGAGCAGTACTTC.

The rearrangement uses TRBV28 and TRBJ2-2; 9 bases agree with TRBD2. This CDR3 has 14 amino acids. The V gene end was trimmed by 3 bases and the J gene end by 9 bases; junction bases not matched to a gene: 5. In germline, CDR1 is MDHEN, CDR2 SYDVKM. CDR3 region: CASSLAGGPWELFF. CDR3 nucleotide sequence: TGTGCCAGCAGTTTGGCGGGAGGGCCCTGGGAGCTGTTTTTT.

This clonotype was seen more than once but under ten times. V usage is TRBV11-2 and J usage is TRBJ2-7; 7 nucleotides align to TRBD2. The CDR3 runs to 14 residues. Germline V CDR1 and CDR2: SGHAT, FQNNGV. The V segment lost 4 bases and the J segment 3 bases; nucleotides outside the gene matches: 6. The CDR3 loop reads CASSYGLVVYEQYF. The CDR3 region has the DNA TGTGCCAGCAGCTACGGACTAGTGGTCTACGAGCAGTACTTC. The full variable domain, with the rest looked up from reference TRBV11-2 and TRBJ2-7, is EAGVAQSPRYKIIEKRQSVAFWCNPISGHATLYWYQQILGQGPKLLIQFQNNGVVDDSQLPKDRFSAERLKGVDSTLKIQPAKLEDSAVYLCASSYGLVVYEQYFGPGTRLTVT.

The chain recombines TRBV9 with TRBJ2-3; 8 bases line up with TRBD2. Germline loops: CDR1 SGDLS, CDR2 YYNGEE. V shed 3 bases and J 6 bases; nucleotides not matched to a gene: 0. The CDR3 is made up of 12 amino acids. In DNA form, the CDR3 reads TGTGCCAGCAGCGCGGGGGGGGATACGCAGTATTTT. Its protein is CASSAGGDTQYF. The whole variable domain, filled in from reference TRBV9 and TRBJ2-3, reads DSGVTQTPKHLITATGQRVTLRCSPRSGDLSVYWYQQSLDQGLQFLIQYYNGEERAKGNILERFSAQQFPDLHSELNLSSLELGDSALYFCASSAGGDTQYFGPGTRLTVL.

This clonotype was seen only a few times. The rearrangement uses TRBV20-1 and TRBJ2-3, with 7 bases identical to TRBD2. Germline trimming cut 5 bases from V and 0 bases from J; bases unmatched to any gene: 5. CDR3 size: 14 residues. Germline loops: CDR1 DFQATT, CDR2 SNEGSKA (reference sequence). CDR3 sequence (DNA): TGCAGTGCTCCCCTAGCGGTTAGCACAGATACGCAGTATTTT. Protein: CSAPLAVSTDTQYF.

This clonotype was detected ten times or more. V gene TRBV11-1 combines with J gene TRBJ2-3, with 9 bases identical to TRBD1. This CDR3 is built from 15 residues. Unmatched junction bases numbered 5, after V lost 5 bases and J lost 2 bases. In germline, CDR1 is SGHAT, CDR2 FQDESV (reference sequence). This CDR3 is CASSIGQGNTDTQYF. The CDR3 nucleotides are TGTGCCAGCAGCATCGGACAGGGGAACACAGATACGCAGTATTTT.

This sequence joins TRBV5-4 and TRBJ2-3; D might be TRBD2 (5 bases). V shed 2 bases and J shed 0 bases, with 13 bases lying between them. CDR3 size: 16 residues. Germline loops: CDR1 SGHNT, CDR2 YYREEE (reference sequence). The CDR3 DNA is TGTGCCAGCAGCTTTCCGGGGTATTCTAGCACAGATACGCAGTATTTT. It yields the protein CASSFPGYSSTDTQYF.

This sequence joins TRBV6-1 and TRBJ2-7; 7 bases agree with TRBD1. V shed 5 bases and J 3 bases; nucleotides not matched to a gene: 10. The CDR3 is 15 amino acids. From germline, CDR1 is MNHNS and CDR2 SASEGT. CDR3 amino acids: CASSRKPGQSYEQYF. The CDR3 region has the DNA TGTGCCAGCAGTCGCAAACCGGGACAGAGCTACGAGCAGTACTTC.

This clonotype was observed a handful of times. The rearrangement joins TRBV10-3 to TRBJ2-4; D gene uncertain. Germline loops: CDR1 ENHRY, CDR2 SYGVKD. The CDR3 sequence is 16 residues long. Trimming left V 2 bases short and J 0 bases short, with 11 bases between. CDR3 sequence (DNA): TGTGCCATCAGTGAGGCCCAGGAGCTAGCCAAAAACATTCAGTACTTC. It encodes CAISEAQELAKNIQYF.

This clonotype was seen repeatedly, ten times or more. The CDR3 sequence: CATSDLRRNEQFF. As DNA, the CDR3 is TGTGCCACCAGTGATTTGCGACGTAATGAGCAGTTCTTC. The chain carries TRBV24-1 and TRBJ2-1; D gene uncertain. The length of the CDR3 is 13 residues. Trimming cost V 0 bases and J 7 bases, with 6 bases left between them. Germline V gene sequence: CDR1 KGHDR, CDR2 SFDVKD.

V gene TRBV27 combines with J gene TRBJ1-2, with 7 bases lining up with TRBD1. Germline V lookup: CDR1 MNHEY, CDR2 SMNVEV (reference sequence). The CDR3 loop spans 15 amino acids. J gave up 5 bases and V 4 bases, and 10 bases lay outside the gene matches. CDR3 in DNA: TGTGCCAGCAGTTCACAGGGCAGGGGGGGATATGGCTACACCTTC. This translates into CASSSQGRGGYGYTF.

This clonotype was counted only a few times. This rearrangement joins TRBV5-1 to TRBJ2-2; the D is unclear. There are 14 residues in the CDR3. V lost 5 bases to trimming and J lost 7 bases, with 15 bases between them. The V gene's germline CDR1 is SGHRS and CDR2 YFSETQ. For the CDR3, the DNA is TGCGCCAGCAGGGACGTGATCTTCCGCGGGGAGCTGTTTTTT. This encodes CASRDVIFRGELFF.

This clonotype was counted many times. This rearrangement joins TRBV20-1 to TRBJ2-1; 9 nucleotides align to TRBD2. After removal of 7 bases from V and 2 bases from J, the junction contained 6 bases not matched to a gene. CDR1 and CDR2 (germline): DFQATT, SNEGSKA (reference sequence). This CDR3 comprises 14 residues. The CDR3 loop is CSVLAGETYNEQFF. The CDR3 bases are TGCAGTGTTTTAGCGGGAGAAACCTACAATGAGCAGTTCTTC.

This clonotype has only a few counts. The rearrangement links TRBV27 to TRBJ1-2, with 12 positions matching TRBD1. Germline trimming cut 10 bases from V and 8 bases from J; bases unmatched to any gene: 11. The CDR3 loop spans 14 amino acids. The V gene's germline CDR1 is MNHEY and CDR2 SMNVEV (reference sequence). The CDR3 region is CATARDRGPWGYTF. CDR3 bases: TGTGCCACCGCCCGGGACAGGGGGCCATGGGGCTACACCTTC.

This clonotype occurred many times. This chain connects TRBV12-5 to TRBJ2-3; TRBD1 matches at 7 bases. The CDR3 runs to 14 residues. The germline V gene has CDR1 LGHNT and CDR2 FRNRAP. After removal of 5 bases from V and 1 base from J, the junction contained 3 bases not matched to a gene. Written as DNA, the CDR3 is TGTGCTAGTGGTCCCGGGACAGGCACAGATACGCAGTATTTT. Its protein is CASGPGTGTDTQYF.

This clonotype was counted ten times or more. V is TRBV28 and J is TRBJ2-7; D is tentatively TRBD1 or TRBD2 (6 bases each). Germline V gene lookup returns CDR1 MDHEN and CDR2 SYDVKM. This CDR3 region has 14 residues. The ends were cut back, 3 bases at V and 4 bases at J, with 13 bases in the middle. This chain's CDR3 is CASSLVRGAYEQYF. In DNA form, the CDR3 reads TGTGCCAGCAGTTTGGTGAGGGGGGCGTACGAGCAGTACTTC.

This clonotype was seen at least ten times. The rearrangement joins TRBV7-3 to TRBJ1-1; D is undetermined. In germline, CDR1 is SGHTA, CDR2 FQGTGA. The CDR3 loop spans 13 amino acids. V was clipped by 3 bases and J by 0 bases, with 5 bases between them. The CDR3 sequence is CASSLSVNTEAFF. The DNA of the CDR3 is TGTGCCAGCAGCTTGTCGGTGAACACTGAAGCTTTCTTT.

The genes are TRBV27 and TRBJ1-6; 9 bases align to TRBD1. This CDR3 has 15 amino acids. The germline V gene encodes CDR1 MNHEY and CDR2 SMNVEV (reference sequence). V trimming: 6 bases; J trimming: 10 bases; junction bases outside the gene matches: 10. The CDR3 sequence is CASRRRDRERSPLHF. The CDR3 nucleotides are TGTGCCAGCAGGCGCCGGGACAGGGAAAGATCACCCCTCCACTTT.